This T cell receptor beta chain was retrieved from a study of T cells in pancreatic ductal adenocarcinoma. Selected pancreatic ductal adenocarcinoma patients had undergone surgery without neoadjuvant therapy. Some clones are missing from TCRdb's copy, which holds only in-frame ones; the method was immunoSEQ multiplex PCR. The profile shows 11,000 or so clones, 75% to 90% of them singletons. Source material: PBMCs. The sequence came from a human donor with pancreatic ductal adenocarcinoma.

The CDR3 nucleotides read TGTGCCAGCAGTTCCTTGGCAGGGCAACGCACAGATACGCAGTATTTT. Its translation is CASSSLAGQRTDTQYF. The chain is built from TRBV27 and TRBJ2-3, with D possibly TRBD1 on 5 matching bases. CDR1 is MNHEY, CDR2 SMNVEV, per germline (reference sequence). V was trimmed by 4 bases and J by 1 base, leaving 15 bases between them. The CDR3 sequence is 16 residues long.